One and the same sample provided the 28 T cell receptor beta chains below, sequenced in a study of vaccination and CD4 T cells after COVID-19. Cultured CD4+ T cells had their DNA profiled by the Oncomine TCR Beta short-read assay. One entry per CDR3 protein, called by TCRdb with MiXCR from the PCR reads. The sample records about 12,000 distinct CDR3 sequences, roughly two thirds being singletons. Treatment: roughly 10-day PBMC culture with coronavirus spike peptide pools or control peptides (ViraFEST assay). Their cognate antigens are unknown. The sequenced sample consisted of CD4+ T cells from blood, cultured in vitro. Every receptor here comes from a human donor who had recovered from COVID-19.

V and J are TRBV20-1 and TRBJ2-5, with 7 bases fitting TRBD1. The CDR3 covers 13 residues. The germline V gene encodes CDR1 DFQATT and CDR2 SNEGSKA (reference sequence). Losses at the gene ends were 3 bases for V and 4 bases for J; bases not matched to a gene: 5. This CDR3 reads CSASQGVAETQYF. As DNA, the CDR3 is TGCAGTGCTAGCCAGGGGGTGGCAGAGACCCAGTACTTC.

CDR3: CASRPGHVTEQYF. In DNA, the CDR3 is TGTGCCAGTCGACCGGGACATGTTACCGAGCAGTACTTC. The V and J genes are TRBV19 and TRBJ2-7; D possibly corresponds to TRBD1 (6 bases). CDR3 length: 13 amino acids. V gave up 8 bases and J gave up 6 bases, with 17 bases separating them. Germline loops: CDR1 LNHDA, CDR2 SQIVND (reference sequence).

The chain is built from TRBV11-2 and TRBJ1-1; 9 nucleotides agree with TRBD1. This CDR3 has 15 residues. The trim removed 5 bases at V and 0 bases at J, leaving 4 bases unmatched. Germline CDR1 reads SGHAT; CDR2 reads FQNNGV. CDR3 protein: CASSPGQGMNTEAFF. The DNA of the CDR3 is TGTGCCAGCAGCCCCGGACAGGGGATGAACACTGAAGCTTTCTTT.

This clonotype was counted only a few times. The chain carries TRBV7-9 and TRBJ1-2, with D unclear. The CDR3 totals 14 residues. The V gene's germline CDR1 is SEHNR and CDR2 FQNEAQ (reference sequence). V was pared by 5 bases and J by 8 bases, with 18 bases between. CDR3 protein: CASSPRSYTRGYTF. CDR3 DNA sequence: TGTGCCAGCAGCCCCAGGAGTTATACAAGGGGCTACACCTTC.

The V call is TRBV7-9, the J call TRBJ2-2; 7 positions agree with TRBD1. The V segment lost 6 bases and the J segment 3 bases; nucleotides outside the gene matches: 19. The length of the CDR3 is 19 residues. The germline gives CDR1 SEHNR, CDR2 FQNEAQ (reference sequence). The CDR3 DNA is TGTGCCAGCAGACCCCCGCCCGGGACAGTGAGGTCGGACACCGGGGAGCTGTTTTTT. Its translation is CASRPPPGTVRSDTGELFF.

The rearrangement uses TRBV6-2 or TRBV6-3 and TRBJ1-1, with a weak D call TRBD1 (5 bases). The CDR3 loop spans 13 amino acids. Per germline, CDR1 MNHEY and CDR2 SVGEGT. Trimming pared 6 bases from V and 4 bases from J, leaving 12 bases between. CDR3 in amino acids: CASRRDGFTEAFF. In DNA form, the CDR3 reads TGTGCCAGCAGAAGGGACGGGTTCACTGAAGCTTTCTTT.

The chain recombines TRBV7-2 with TRBJ2-1, with 7 bases identical to TRBD2. This CDR3 comprises 18 residues. The V segment lost 0 bases and the J segment 3 bases; nucleotides outside the gene matches: 11. The germline gives CDR1 SGHTA, CDR2 FQGNSA. For the CDR3, the DNA is TGTGCCAGCAGCTTAGCGGGGCTTCTGGAGCGGGGCTACAATGAGCAGTTCTTC. Translating gives CASSLAGLLERGYNEQFF.

This chain connects TRBV6-2 or TRBV6-3 to TRBJ1-1; the D is unclear. CDR1 and CDR2 from the germline V gene are MNHEY and SVGEGT. The CDR3 has 16 residues. Deletions cut 2 bases from V and 0 bases from J, with 13 bases between. DNA for the CDR3: TGTGCCAGCAGTTACATGAGGGTCGAAATGAACACTGAAGCTTTCTTT. Encoded protein: CASSYMRVEMNTEAFF.

The chain uses TRBV7-2 and TRBJ1-1; D uncertain. This CDR3 spans 12 amino acids. CDR1 SGHTA and CDR2 FQGNSA come from the germline V gene. Trimming took off 5 bases at V and 4 bases at J, with 8 bases between the two ends. The CDR3 nucleotides read TGTGCCAGCAGCCCAGACGCCACTGAAGCTTTCTTT. The encoded protein is CASSPDATEAFF. Full variable domain (remainder filled in from reference TRBV7-2 and TRBJ1-1): GAGVSQSPSNKVTEKGKDVELRCDPISGHTALYWYRQSLGQGLEFLIYFQGNSAPDKSGLPSDRFSAERTGGSVSTLTIQRTQQEDSAVYLCASSPDATEAFFGQGTRLTVV.

This clonotype was seen more than once but under ten times. This chain joins TRBV2 and TRBJ1-1, with no clear D. Between the trimmed V and J ends, which lost 3 bases and 0 bases, there was a span of 8 bases. CDR3 length: 14 amino acids. Looked up from germline, CDR1 is SNHLY and CDR2 is FYNNEI. The DNA for the CDR3 is TGTGCCAGCAGTGATCGGGGTATGAACACTGAAGCTTTCTTT. It specifies CASSDRGMNTEAFF. The variable domain in full, completed from reference TRBV2 and TRBJ1-1, reads EPEVTQTPSHQVTQMGQEVILRCVPISNHLYFYWYRQILGQKVEFLVSFYNNEISEKSEIFDDQFSVERPDGSNFTLKIRSTKLEDSAMYFCASSDRGMNTEAFFGQGTRLTVV.

The V call is TRBV20-1, the J call TRBJ1-5; tentative D call: TRBD1 (6 bases). Trimming took 6 bases from V and 3 from J, leaving 18 bases between them. This CDR3 spans 15 amino acids. Germline values: CDR1 DFQATT, CDR2 SNEGSKA (reference sequence). The CDR3 DNA reads as TGCAGTGCCTCCCCCGGACAGAAATTCAATCAGCCCCAGCATTTT. Its protein product is CSASPGQKFNQPQHF.

The chain links TRBV20-1 to TRBJ1-5, with D possibly matching TRBD1 (5 bases). Trimming cost V 3 bases and J 4 bases, with 16 bases left between them. The CDR3 sequence is 15 residues long. Germline V gene data show CDR1 as DFQATT and CDR2 as SNEGSKA (reference sequence). The CDR3 protein is CSARNRDSRNQPQHF. The CDR3 bases are TGCAGTGCTAGGAACCGGGACTCACGAAATCAGCCCCAGCATTTT.

The chain recombines TRBV6-1 with TRBJ1-1; 11 bases line up with TRBD1. The CDR3 is 13 amino acids. Trimming took 6 bases from V and 10 from J; bases not matched to a gene: 7. Per the germline V gene, CDR1 is MNHNS and CDR2 is SASEGT. CDR3 protein: CASSQTGTGGAFF. The CDR3 nucleotides read TGTGCCAGCAGCCAAACAGGGACAGGGGGAGCTTTCTTT.

This clonotype was counted a single time. The rearrangement joins TRBV7-2 to TRBJ1-1; TRBD1 aligns across 7 bases. Germline assignment: CDR1 SGHTA and CDR2 FQGNSA. CDR3 length equals 15 residues. The V gene end was trimmed by 2 bases and the J gene end by 0 bases; junction bases not matched to a gene: 3. CDR3 loop: CASSLLQGMNTEAFF. The DNA of the CDR3 is TGTGCCAGCAGCTTACTACAGGGGATGAACACTGAAGCTTTCTTT.

V is TRBV11-2 and J is TRBJ2-7; D is possibly TRBD2 (5 bases). The V end was cut by 3 bases, the J end by 4 bases, with 13 bases between. The CDR3 length is 14 residues. Germline CDR1 SGHAT, CDR2 FQNNGV. CDR3 in DNA: TGTGCCAGCAGCTTGAGGGCCCCCCGATACGAGCAGTACTTC. It specifies CASSLRAPRYEQYF.

This rearrangement joins TRBV30 to TRBJ1-5; D ambiguous. The CDR3 spans 13 residues. CDR1 is GTSNPN and CDR2 is SVGIG in the germline V gene (reference sequence). V was cut by 0 bases and J by 2 bases, with 5 bases left in between. In DNA form, the CDR3 reads TGTGCCTGGAGTGTACTAGGCAATCAGCCCCAGCATTTT. Amino acids: CAWSVLGNQPQHF.

V and J are TRBV7-3 and TRBJ1-1, with D uncertain. In germline, CDR1 is SGHTA, CDR2 FQGTGA. V was clipped by 9 bases and J by 0 bases, with 17 bases between them. This CDR3 spans 15 amino acids. In DNA, the CDR3 is TGTGCCAGTCGTCCGGGAGGTTTCATGAACACTGAAGCTTTCTTT. It specifies CASRPGGFMNTEAFF.

Written as DNA, the CDR3 is TGTGCCAGCCGGGAGGGTGGATACAACAATGAGCAGTTCTTC. Translation gives CASREGGYNNEQFF. The chain has TRBV6-2 or TRBV6-3 and TRBJ2-1, with 8 bases identical to TRBD2. CDR1 and CDR2 (germline): MNHEY, SVGEGT. Trimming cost V 8 bases and J 5 bases; bases outside gene matches: 8. The CDR3 runs 14 residues.

The V and J genes are TRBV19 and TRBJ1-5, with a possible D match to TRBD1 (5 bases). There are 15 residues in the CDR3. Germline lookup yields CDR1 LNHDA and CDR2 SQIVND (reference sequence). Trimming shortened V by 4 bases and J by 4 bases, and 14 bases separated the two germline ends. CDR3 in DNA: TGTGCCAGTAGTAGGGCCCTTGGGGGAAATCAGCCCCAGCATTTT. Its translation is CASSRALGGNQPQHF. The whole variable domain, remainder taken from reference TRBV19 and TRBJ1-5, is DGGITQSPKYLFRKEGQNVTLSCEQNLNHDAMYWYRQDPGQGLRLIYYSQIVNDFQKGDIAEGYSVSREKKESFPLTVTSAQKNPTAFYLCASSRALGGNQPQHFGDGTRLSIL.

The chain recombines TRBV5-1 with TRBJ1-1; 10 bases agree with TRBD1. This CDR3 has 14 residues. Germline V CDR1 and CDR2: SGHRS, YFSETQ. The junction had 3 bases not matched to a gene; V was cut back by 3 bases and J by 4 bases. CDR3 nucleotides: TGCGCCAGCAGCTATGGACAGGGGGGCACTGAAGCTTTCTTT. It is translated as CASSYGQGGTEAFF. Filled out from reference TRBV5-1 and TRBJ1-1, the complete variable domain reads KAGVTQTPRYLIKTRGQQVTLSCSPISGHRSVSWYQQTPGQGLQFLFEYFSETQRNKGNFPGRFSGRQFSNSRSEMNVSTLELGDSALYLCASSYGQGGTEAFFGQGTRLTVV.

V and J are TRBV19 and TRBJ2-3; D tentatively fits TRBD1 or TRBD2 (6 bases each). The CDR3 extends over 14 amino acids. Germline CDR1 LNHDA, CDR2 SQIVND (reference sequence). Trimming took off 6 bases at V and 4 bases at J, with 14 bases between the two ends. The CDR3 DNA is TGTGCCAGTAGCCCCGGGGGCGTTTCAGATACGCAGTATTTT. Its protein is CASSPGGVSDTQYF.

V and J are TRBV7-2 and TRBJ2-3; D is unclear. Germline values: CDR1 SGHTA, CDR2 FQGNSA. The CDR3 loop spans 14 amino acids. The V and J ends lost 3 bases and 0 bases respectively, with 7 bases between them. In DNA form, the CDR3 reads TGTGCCAGCAGCTTTTGGGGAAGCACAGATACGCAGTATTTT. Its protein is CASSFWGSTDTQYF. The full variable domain, rest sourced from reference TRBV7-2 and TRBJ2-3, is GAGVSQSPSNKVTEKGKDVELRCDPISGHTALYWYRQSLGQGLEFLIYFQGNSAPDKSGLPSDRFSAERTGGSVSTLTIQRTQQEDSAVYLCASSFWGSTDTQYFGPGTRLTVL.

J is TRBJ2-7 and V is TRBV7-2; 8 nucleotides align to TRBD2. This CDR3 region has 14 residues. The J segment lost 3 bases and the V segment lost 1 base, leaving 2 bases of the junction unmatched. CDR1 and CDR2 from the germline V gene are SGHTA and FQGNSA. CDR3 bases: TGTGCCAGCAGCTTAGGCGGGGGGTTCTACGAGCAGTACTTC. Translation gives CASSLGGGFYEQYF.

The J gene is TRBJ1-6, the V gene TRBV19; unclear D gene. CDR1 and CDR2 (germline): LNHDA, SQIVND (reference sequence). V lost 6 bases and J lost 5, with 20 bases in between. This CDR3 comprises 17 residues. CDR3 sequence: CASRSPLIGANNSPLHF. The CDR3 region has the DNA TGTGCCAGTAGGTCCCCCCTAATCGGAGCTAATAATTCACCCCTCCACTTT.

V gene TRBV7-2 combines with J gene TRBJ1-5; 9 bases are a match to TRBD1. The germline CDR1 and CDR2 sequences are SGHTA and FQGNSA. This CDR3 is built from 15 residues. J lost 3 bases, V lost 5 bases, and 5 bases had no gene match. CDR3 sequence reads: CASSIGQGNNQPQHF. DNA of the CDR3: TGTGCCAGCAGCATCGGACAGGGGAACAATCAGCCCCAGCATTTT.

The DNA of the CDR3 is TGTGCCAGCAGTTACGAACCAGGGGGCCGAACTGGCTACACCTTC. Translating gives CASSYEPGGRTGYTF. The J gene is TRBJ1-2, the V gene TRBV6-5; 8 positions agree with TRBD1. Germline V gene data show CDR1 as MNHEY and CDR2 as SVGAGI. The CDR3 loop spans 15 amino acids. V lost 2 bases and J lost 7; bases outside the gene matches: 9.

The sample holds one count of this clonotype. The gene calls are TRBV11-3 and TRBJ2-2; D uncertain. Per the germline V gene, CDR1 is SGHNT and CDR2 is YENEEA. This CDR3 is 13 amino acids long. The V end was cut by 1 base, the J end by 8 bases, with 8 bases between. CDR3 sequence: CASSLVGVGELFF. CDR3 DNA sequence: TGTGCCAGCAGCTTAGTTGGGGTAGGGGAGCTGTTTTTT.

This chain joins TRBV20-1 and TRBJ1-1; D is possibly TRBD1 (5 bases). The ends were cut back, 1 base at V and 2 bases at J, with 11 bases in the middle. The CDR3 runs to 14 residues. From germline, CDR1 is DFQATT and CDR2 SNEGSKA (reference sequence). Written as DNA, the CDR3 is TGCAGTGCTAGAGGTGTAGGGGCCAACACTGAAGCTTTCTTT. Its translation: CSARGVGANTEAFF.